The present TCR beta chain was sequenced within a study of shared clonotypes between healthy human individuals. Study observations and caveats: Generally, naive subsets came out with larger estimated richness than memory subsets.

Each replicate PCR on the sorted subsets used around 200 ng DNA (approximately 27,000 T cell genomes). In the original analysis: Filtering differed since immunoSEQ provided only junctions, with no quality scores. The method was immunoSEQ multiplex PCR; TCRdb's version includes in-frame clones alone and lacks a portion of them. The V and J calls and clone size are taken from that table; D and trimming were inferred from the DNA. The profile covers 2 million to 2.5 million clones, with around 93% appearing a single time and under 2% taken by the ten largest. The CDR3 runs to 14 residues. V was cut by 4 bases and J by 8 bases, with 16 bases left in between. CDR1 is SGHNT, CDR2 YYREEE, per germline (reference sequence). Naive CD8 cells comprised CD45RO-negative, CCR7-positively selected cells, excluding terminally differentiated effector memory CD45RA+ cells. Notes on this clone: No antigen is known for it.

The origin of this receptor is a man between 18 and 29 years old in good health. Some clones in this sample may be carry-over from other donors' samples. Sequences were obtained from naive CD8+ T cells from PBMCs. V usage is TRBV5-4 and J usage is TRBJ2-1; possibly TRBD2 for D (6 bases). In nucleotides, the CDR3 is TGTGCCAGCAGCGGGGTGTCGGGAGAGGATGAGCAGTTCTTC. Protein product: CASSGVSGEDEQFF.